This T cell receptor (beta chain) stems from a study of cytomegalovirus exposure and HLA in healthy donors. The CDR3 extends over 13 amino acids. Looked up from germline, CDR1 is SGHTS and CDR2 is YDEGEE. V dropped 5 bases and J dropped 8; count of bases not matched to a gene: 5. Findings of the study overall: TCR beta V- and J-gene trimming, according to a later analysis, was linked to a missense DCLRE1C variant. Upon later analysis, TCR association rates were observed to vary by HLA locus, being highest for DRB1 and lowest for HLA-C.

This clone came up once. Its specificity is not known. The PCR had 60 Vbeta and 13 Jbeta primers. Source study methods: An analysis that came later counted 77 million or so unique TCR beta chains, approximately 10 million shared. The table came from immunoSEQ multiplex PCR; TCRdb's copy has only in-frame clones and leaves some out. V and J calls and clone size are given by that table; D and trimming were obtained from the DNA. Of over 150,000 clones listed, 70% to 85% were seen once; the top ten hold 4.8%. This rearrangement joins TRBV5-8 to TRBJ2-1, with 9 bases aligning to TRBD1. This TCR was recovered from a young man in good health and CMV-seronegative. Sequencing was done on a sample of PBMCs. The DNA of the CDR3 is TGTGCCAGCAGGGTGACAGGGGGGGATGAGCAGTTCTTC. Translating it yields CASRVTGGDEQFF.